This entry describes one TCR beta chain. Profiled with immunoSEQ multiplex PCR; TCRdb holds only in-frame clones, not every one. The data hold about 140,000 clones, with 88% observed a single time. CDR1 SGHKS and CDR2 YYEKEE come from the germline V gene (reference sequence). With 3 bases removed from V and 7 bases from J, the gap between germline ends came to 14 bases. The CDR3 has 14 residues. The data were obtained in a study of blood T cell repertoires in COVID-19. As for the study in general: PBMCs, B-cell-depleted T cells, or T cells provided the cDNA or gDNA that made up the material.

This chain links TRBV5-5 with TRBJ2-4; weak D call: TRBD1 (6 bases). The clonotype comes from a woman aged 45-65 years with acute or convalescent COVID-19. Input material: peripheral blood. The CDR3, as DNA: TGTGCCAGCAGCTCCGACAGGTTAAGGAACATTCAGTACTTC. This gives the protein CASSSDRLRNIQYF. Drawing the rest from reference TRBV5-5 and TRBJ2-4, the complete variable domain is DAGVTQSPTHLIKTRGQQVTLRCSPISGHKSVSWYQQVLGQGPQFIFQYYEKEERGRGNFPDRFSARQFPNYSSELNVNALLLGDSALYLCASSSDRLRNIQYFGAGTRLSVL.